This passage covers 32 T cell receptor beta chains from one sample sequenced in a study of T cells in Graves' hyperthyroidism and ophthalmopathy. Amplification of TCR beta CDR3 regions used RNA as the template. The primer set for the first-round RT-PCR of the TCR CDR3 was HTBI. MiXCR, applied by TCRdb to the multiplex PCR reads, yields one record per CDR3 protein. The data show about 660,000 distinct CDR3 sequences, with less than 45% seen just once and less than 9% held by the top ten. Sequenced sample: peripheral blood or thyroid tissue (not recorded which). The receptors come from an adult man with Graves' disease, either hyperthyroidism or ophthalmopathy (not recorded which).

Remarks on this clonotype: A much larger clonotype is one base distant, so this may be a read error. This chain links TRBV20-1 with TRBJ2-7; weak D call: TRBD1 (6 bases). CDR3 length: 14 amino acids. CDR1 and CDR2 from the germline V gene are DFQATT and SNEGSKA (reference sequence). Trimming removed 4 bases at V and 2 bases at J, with 15 bases between. The CDR3 DNA sequence: TGCAGTGCTAACCACAGGGTTGGCCCCTACGAGCAGTACTTC. It is translated as CSANHRVGPYEQYF.

This clonotype appeared a few times. J is TRBJ2-7 and V is TRBV12-3 or TRBV12-4; 10 bases agree with TRBD1. The CDR3 spans 14 residues. Trimming cost V 7 bases and J 4 bases; bases outside gene matches: 7. DNA of the CDR3: TGTGCCAGCACCCCGGGACAGGGGTTATACGAGCAGTACTTC. This encodes CASTPGQGLYEQYF.

This clonotype was seen many times. This chain joins TRBV2 and TRBJ2-5; D might be TRBD1 (6 bases). The CDR3 loop spans 14 amino acids. V lost 2 bases and J 5 bases, leaving 12 bases between the germline ends. Germline V lookup: CDR1 SNHLY, CDR2 FYNNEI. For the CDR3, the DNA is TGTGCCAGCAGTGAACGGCAGGGGTTCGAGACCCAGTACTTC. Translated: CASSERQGFETQYF.

This chain joins TRBV7-9 and TRBJ1-4; 10 bases fit TRBD1. Germline V gene data show CDR1 as SEHNR and CDR2 as FQNEAQ (reference sequence). The CDR3 runs 14 residues. Germline trimming cut 5 bases from V and 8 bases from J; bases unmatched to any gene: 5. The CDR3 region has the DNA TGTGCCAGCAGCAGGACAGGGGGTGAAGAAAAACTGTTTTTT. Protein product: CASSRTGGEEKLFF.

The chain recombines TRBV5-1 with TRBJ2-3; TRBD1 might be the D (6 bases). Germline V gene sequence: CDR1 SGHRS, CDR2 YFSETQ. The V end lost 5 bases, the J end lost 6 bases, and 19 bases lay between the germline ends. There are 15 residues in the CDR3. CDR3 amino acids: CASSTQGTALDTQYF. CDR3 nucleotide sequence: TGCGCCAGCAGTACACAGGGTACTGCGCTCGATACGCAGTATTTT.

This clonotype was counted ten times or more. The chain employs TRBV6-1 and TRBJ2-7; a weak D match, TRBD1 (6 bases). The germline V gene has CDR1 MNHNS and CDR2 SASEGT. Trimming pared 7 bases from V and 2 bases from J, leaving 15 bases between. CDR3 length equals 14 residues. CDR3 bases: TGTGCCAGCATCCCCGGGACACCTCCCTACGAGCAGTACTTC. As protein: CASIPGTPPYEQYF.

This clonotype was seen a single time. V usage is TRBV19 and J usage is TRBJ1-4, with a possible D match to TRBD1 (5 bases). CDR3 length equals 17 residues. Trimming removed 5 bases from V and 7 bases from J, with 23 bases in between. Looked up from germline, CDR1 is LNHDA and CDR2 is SQIVND (reference sequence). The DNA for the CDR3 is TGTGCCAGTAGTGATGCCCTCCGAGGAGGGGCGGCTGAAAAACTGTTTTTT. It translates to CASSDALRGGAAEKLFF.

The J gene is TRBJ1-5, the V gene TRBV12-3 or TRBV12-4; a possible D gene is TRBD1 (5 bases). This CDR3 is 15 amino acids long. Trimming stripped 4 bases from V and 1 base from J, with 11 bases between. The CDR3 region is CASSSLGTSNQPQHF. The CDR3 coding sequence is TGTGCCAGCAGTTCCCTTGGGACCAGCAATCAGCCCCAGCATTTT.

This clonotype has a count of ten or more. The gene calls are TRBV19 and TRBJ2-7; D perhaps matches TRBD2 (5 bases). The V and J ends lost 5 bases and 5 bases respectively, with 16 bases between them. The CDR3 length is 14 residues. Germline V gives CDR1 LNHDA, CDR2 SQIVND (reference sequence). CDR3 region: CASSVRTDFHEQYF. CDR3 DNA: TGTGCCAGTAGTGTTCGGACTGATTTCCACGAGCAGTACTTC.

The genes are TRBV25-1 and TRBJ1-6; no reliable D call. CDR1 MGHDK and CDR2 SYGVNS come from the germline V gene. The CDR3 has 17 residues. Trimming left V 3 bases short and J 6 bases short, with 18 bases between. CDR3 coding DNA: TGTGCCAGCAGTGAGGCAGGCTCGGGCCTTCGTAATTCACCCCTCCACTTT. It encodes CASSEAGSGLRNSPLHF.

As for this clonotype: A much more abundant neighbour one base away suggests this may be a read error. The chain recombines TRBV24-1 with TRBJ1-5; no reliable D call. CDR1 is KGHDR, CDR2 SFDVKD, per germline. The length of the CDR3 is 14 residues. The CDR3 DNA reads as TGTGCCAGCAGTGATTGGGGTAGGGATCAGCCCCAGCATTTT. Amino acid sequence: CASSDWGRDQPQHF.

The rearrangement joins TRBV7-2 to TRBJ2-7; D not certain. Trimming removed 1 base from V and 3 bases from J, with 10 bases in between. Per germline, CDR1 SGHTA and CDR2 FQGNSA. The CDR3 loop spans 14 amino acids. The CDR3 reads CASSLDWGYYEQYF. The DNA of the CDR3 is TGTGCCAGCAGCTTAGATTGGGGTTACTACGAGCAGTACTTC. The whole variable domain, remainder taken from reference TRBV7-2 and TRBJ2-7, is GAGVSQSPSNKVTEKGKDVELRCDPISGHTALYWYRQSLGQGLEFLIYFQGNSAPDKSGLPSDRFSAERTGGSVSTLTIQRTQQEDSAVYLCASSLDWGYYEQYFGPGTRLTVT.

This clonotype has just one count. This chain uses TRBV20-1 with TRBJ1-2, with a possible D match to TRBD1 (5 bases). The CDR3 loop spans 12 amino acids. Deletions cut 6 bases from V and 7 bases from J, with 15 bases between. The germline V gene encodes CDR1 DFQATT and CDR2 SNEGSKA (reference sequence). CDR3 nucleotides: TGCAGTGCGGAAGGGACGATGGGTGGCTACACCTTC. Protein product: CSAEGTMGGYTF.

This clonotype came up a few times. This chain links TRBV20-1 with TRBJ1-5; D gene uncertain. CDR3 size: 14 residues. Trimming removed 0 bases from V and 9 bases from J, with 15 bases in between. From germline, CDR1 is DFQATT and CDR2 SNEGSKA (reference sequence). CDR3 nucleotide sequence: TGCAGTGCTAGAGACCGCCAGAACCTGGGGCCCCAGCATTTT. Amino acids: CSARDRQNLGPQHF.

As concerns this clonotype: Relative to the germline gene, one junction end is altered; a read error may explain this. V gene TRBV7-8 combines with J gene TRBJ2-7; the match to TRBD2 covers 9 bases. CDR1 and CDR2 (germline): SGHVS, FQNEAQ. The CDR3 extends over 16 amino acids. The CDR3, as DNA: TGCGCCAGCAGCCAAAGGGCGGGGCGGGGGGGCTACGAGCAGTACTTC. Encoded protein: CASSQRAGRGGYEQYF.

The sample holds many counts of this clonotype. The chain combines TRBV6-1 with TRBJ1-2; maybe TRBD1 (6 bases). Germline V gene lookup returns CDR1 MNHNS and CDR2 SASEGT. The CDR3 runs 13 residues. Trimming removed 6 bases from V and 2 bases from J, with 10 bases in between. This chain's CDR3 is CASRLTGNYGYTF. The CDR3 nucleotides read TGTGCCAGCAGGTTGACAGGAAACTATGGCTACACCTTC.

This clonotype was counted once. The chain is built from TRBV10-3 and TRBJ2-7; 7 bases match TRBD2. The V and J ends lost 10 bases and 4 bases, in that order; junction bases with no gene match: 16. CDR1 and CDR2 (germline): ENHRY, SYGVKD. The CDR3 has 15 residues. The CDR3 is CASKTSGKDGYEQYF. The CDR3 DNA follows: TGTGCCAGCAAGACGAGCGGGAAGGACGGTTACGAGCAGTACTTC.

This chain links TRBV7-2 with TRBJ2-5; no clear D gene. This CDR3 contains 15 residues. Trimming left V 1 base short and J 0 bases short, with 9 bases between. From germline, CDR1 is SGHTA and CDR2 FQGNSA. DNA of the CDR3: TGTGCCAGCAGCTTAGTCGCGAGTTACCAAGAGACCCAGTACTTC. Its protein is CASSLVASYQETQYF.

The V and J genes are TRBV2 and TRBJ2-5; D uncertain. V dropped 8 bases and J dropped 4 bases, with 11 bases sitting between them. Germline V CDR1 and CDR2: SNHLY, FYNNEI. The CDR3 extends over 12 amino acids. This CDR3 is CASERQPETQYF. In DNA, the CDR3 is TGTGCCAGCGAGAGGCAGCCAGAGACCCAGTACTTC.

The V call is TRBV20-1, the J call TRBJ2-7; 9 nucleotides match TRBD1. In germline, CDR1 is DFQATT, CDR2 SNEGSKA (reference sequence). This CDR3 has 15 residues. With V trimmed by 6 bases and J by 3 bases, 12 bases remained unmatched. CDR3 coding DNA: TGCAGTGCCCTATCCGGGACAGGGACAGTCTACGAGCAGTACTTC. Protein: CSALSGTGTVYEQYF.

This sequence joins TRBV9 and TRBJ2-5, with 10 bases matching TRBD1. The CDR3 is 21 residues long. V dropped 0 bases and J dropped 2; count of bases not matched to a gene: 19. Germline CDR1 and CDR2: SGDLS and YYNGEE. CDR3: CASSVATGTGAFQGLQETQYF. CDR3 coding DNA: TGTGCCAGCAGCGTAGCTACGGGGACAGGGGCTTTCCAAGGCCTGCAAGAGACCCAGTACTTC.

The chain recombines TRBV7-3 with TRBJ2-5, with D possibly called TRBD1 or TRBD2 (6 bases each). The CDR3 length is 14 residues. Germline V CDR1 and CDR2: SGHTA, FQGTGA. Trimming took off 5 bases at V and 3 bases at J, with 13 bases between the two ends. The chain's CDR3 is CASSPSGGKETQYF. The CDR3 DNA sequence: TGTGCCAGCAGCCCCTCCGGGGGCAAAGAGACCCAGTACTTC.

The chain combines TRBV10-2 with TRBJ1-5; D remains unclear. CDR1 is WSHSY and CDR2 is SAAADI in the germline V gene. The CDR3 has 16 residues. V gave up 0 bases and J gave up 0 bases, with 9 bases separating them. CDR3 sequence reads: CASSESAPISNQPQHF. Written as DNA, the CDR3 is TGCGCCAGCAGTGAGTCTGCACCCATTAGCAATCAGCCCCAGCATTTT.

V and J are TRBV19 and TRBJ1-5, with a tentative D call TRBD1 (6 bases). Germline V gene sequence: CDR1 LNHDA, CDR2 SQIVND (reference sequence). The CDR3 length is 15 residues. Trimming cost V 7 bases and J 6 bases, with 19 bases left between them. The CDR3 coding sequence is TGTGCCAGTAAAGTAGGGACAAGGGTAGGTCAGCCCCAGCATTTT. Its translation: CASKVGTRVGQPQHF.

The rearrangement links TRBV29-1 to TRBJ2-7; 13 positions match TRBD2. CDR3 length: 13 residues. Trimming at V came to 7 bases and at J to 3 bases, leaving 3 bases not matched to a gene. Looked up from germline, CDR1 is SQVTM and CDR2 is ANQGSEA. The CDR3 reads CSAGTSGDYEQYF. CDR3 nucleotide sequence: TGCAGCGCGGGGACTAGCGGGGACTACGAGCAGTACTTC.

This rearrangement joins TRBV2 to TRBJ2-5; TRBD2 aligns across 11 bases. The CDR3 spans 16 residues. V shed 4 bases, J shed 5 bases, and the junction held 9 bases outside the gene matches. From germline, CDR1 is SNHLY and CDR2 FYNNEI. In DNA, the CDR3 is TGTGCCAGCAGTGGAACTAGCGGGAGTAACGGCGAGACCCAGTACTTC. Amino acid sequence: CASSGTSGSNGETQYF. Full variable domain (missing parts from reference TRBV2 and TRBJ2-5): EPEVTQTPSHQVTQMGQEVILRCVPISNHLYFYWYRQILGQKVEFLVSFYNNEISEKSEIFDDQFSVERPDGSNFTLKIRSTKLEDSAMYFCASSGTSGSNGETQYFGPGTRLLVL.

Concerning this clonotype itself: The conserved final phenylalanine or tryptophan is absent from the CDR3, which likely points to a read error. The rearrangement links TRBV20-1 to TRBJ1-1, with 11 positions matching TRBD1. With V trimmed by 5 bases and J by 6 bases, 5 bases remained unmatched. The germline V gene has CDR1 DFQATT and CDR2 SNEGSKA (reference sequence). The CDR3 contains 13 residues. The CDR3 DNA reads TGCAGTGCTGGACAGGGGGCCCTAGCTGAAGCTTTCCTT. Translated: CSAGQGALAEAFL.

V gene TRBV29-1 combines with J gene TRBJ1-2, with D unresolved. The length of the CDR3 is 14 residues. Trimming cost V 3 bases and J 2 bases, with 13 bases left between them. CDR1 is SQVTM, CDR2 ANQGSEA, per germline. The DNA for the CDR3 is TGCAGCGTTGATTTGTTCGGATCCAACTATGGCTACACCTTC. This codes for CSVDLFGSNYGYTF.

For this clonotype: A much larger clone differs from this one at a single base, so this may be a read error. This chain connects TRBV7-2 to TRBJ2-5, with D uncertain. Germline V lookup: CDR1 SGHTA, CDR2 FQGNSA. There are 12 residues in the CDR3. The CDR3 loop reads CASSLREEAQYF. The CDR3 nucleotides are TGTGCCAGCAGCTTGCGTGAAGAGGCCCAGTACTTC.

This chain uses TRBV2 with TRBJ1-4; TRBD1 might be the D (6 bases). Germline V gives CDR1 SNHLY, CDR2 FYNNEI. There are 16 residues in the CDR3. V dropped 5 bases and J dropped 8 bases, with 21 bases sitting between them. The CDR3 DNA reads TGTGCCAGCAGTCAACTGTGGGGGGCCCCCAAGGAAAAACTGTTTTTT. Translating gives CASSQLWGAPKEKLFF.

The chain has TRBV11-2 and TRBJ2-2; weak D call: TRBD2 (6 bases). From germline, CDR1 is SGHAT and CDR2 FQNNGV. Trimming removed 3 bases at V and 0 bases at J, with 11 bases between. This CDR3 contains 16 residues. CDR3 sequence (DNA): TGTGCCAGCAGCTTCATGGGACTTGCGAACACCGGGGAGCTGTTTTTT. Translation gives CASSFMGLANTGELFF.

On this clonotype: Germline is not matched at one junction end, which may reflect a read error. The chain employs TRBV7-9 and TRBJ2-7; D gene uncertain. Germline V gene sequence: CDR1 SEHNR, CDR2 FQNEAQ (reference sequence). The CDR3 loop spans 13 amino acids. The CDR3 bases are TGTGCCAGCAGCTTAGCAGCACTCCGCGAGCAGCACTTC. As protein: CASSLAALREQHF.